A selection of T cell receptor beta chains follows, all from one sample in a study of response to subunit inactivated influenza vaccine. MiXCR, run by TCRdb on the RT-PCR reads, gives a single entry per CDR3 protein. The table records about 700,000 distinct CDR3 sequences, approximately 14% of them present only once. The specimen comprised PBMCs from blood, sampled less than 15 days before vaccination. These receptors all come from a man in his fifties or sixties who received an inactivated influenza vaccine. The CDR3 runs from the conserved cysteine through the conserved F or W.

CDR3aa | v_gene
CARLPPGALNSYEQYF | TRBV27
CASSQGGYSNQPQHF | TRBV3-1
CASSQLILQTQYF | TRBV4-1
CSAQSSYEQYF | TRBV29-1
CASRRGSGANVLTF | TRBV12-3/TRBV12-4
CASSQDVFSNQPQHF | TRBV3-1
CASSQGVAGDEKLFF | TRBV4-2
CASSRDLTQETQYF | TRBV7-2
CASSSTGQGKDTQYF | TRBV5-1
CASSSLGQSLNTF | TRBV3-1
CASSPWRGSTGELFF | TRBV28
CASSQDAGGGETQYF | TRBV3-1
CASSQQGPGELFF | TRBV4-3
CASSSSGSYGYTF | TRBV7-9
CASSQDQKTQETQYF | TRBV4-2
CASSLLGTGIKEQYF | TRBV27
CSVEGPLAGRGTDTQYF | TRBV29-1
CSARDATGETQYF | TRBV20-1
CASSSRTGPDTQYF | TRBV5-1
CAFSLEAGLNEQFF | TRBV30
CASRETGGTNEKLFF | TRBV12-3/TRBV12-4
CASNPAPGQGAETQYF | TRBV12-3/TRBV12-4
CASSYSTGDYYGYTF | TRBV6-5
CAIMLAGTDTQYF | TRBV10-3
CASSLDSGLRYNEQFF | TRBV5-1
CASSPVSGASYEQYF | TRBV28
CASSFKEGGLELFF | TRBV7-9
CASGPGLRGPYEQYF | TRBV5-1
CSASTYRQGGEQYF | TRBV20-1
CASSLVADSNQPQHF | TRBV7-8
CSAPTTGVPPYEQYF | TRBV20-1
CASSPGQVATNEKLFF | TRBV5-1
CASTSGTSYNEQFF | TRBV27
CAWNRDGGTGEQFF | TRBV30
CASRRSSNTEAFF | TRBV6-1
CASSASPDNYGYTF | TRBV9
CASSSWTGGGAFF | TRBV27
CASSQGQPRRPDTQYF | TRBV7-9